The 25 T cell receptor beta chains below were found in one sample sequenced in a study of OX40 agonist ivuxolimab in advanced cancers. Only in-frame clones appear in the TCRdb table, and some are missing; sequencing was by immunoSEQ multiplex PCR. The sample includes tens of thousands of clones, roughly 84% of them seen just once. The source was CD4+ or CD8+ T cells sorted from blood, collected in a trial of the OX40 agonist ivuxolimab. The receptors were gathered from an adult with an advanced solid tumor such as melanoma, head and neck, liver or kidney cancer.

The chain couples TRBV7-3 to TRBJ2-4, with D maybe TRBD1 (5 bases). Germline-derived CDR1 and CDR2 are SGHTA and FQGTGA. Deletions cut 5 bases from V and 7 bases from J, with 6 bases between. The CDR3 is made up of 11 amino acids. CDR3 nucleotides: TGTGCCAGCAGCCCAGGGAACATTCAGTACTTC. Protein product: CASSPGNIQYF.

This chain links TRBV28 with TRBJ2-2; a weak D match, TRBD2 (6 bases). In germline, CDR1 is MDHEN, CDR2 SYDVKM. CDR3 length equals 15 residues. The V and J ends lost 7 bases and 3 bases respectively, with 15 bases between them. CDR3 nucleotides: TGTGCCAGCAACCCGGGTTGGGGGGACACCGGGGAGCTGTTTTTT. Residues: CASNPGWGDTGELFF.

The V call is TRBV9, the J call TRBJ2-5, with D hard to call. Per the germline V gene, CDR1 is SGDLS and CDR2 is YYNGEE. V lost 3 bases and J 0 bases, leaving 15 bases between the germline ends. The CDR3 spans 16 residues. The CDR3 here is CASSAGRAPYQETQYF. The DNA of the CDR3 is TGTGCCAGCAGCGCCGGGCGAGCCCCGTACCAAGAGACCCAGTACTTC.

This chain connects TRBV28 to TRBJ2-3; 9 bases agree with TRBD1. This CDR3 region has 16 residues. The ends lost 5 bases at V and 0 bases at J; junction bases unmatched: 6. Germline CDR1 reads MDHEN; CDR2 reads SYDVKM. Written as DNA, the CDR3 is TGTGCCAGCAGTATCAACAGGGGGCCAAGCACAGATACGCAGTATTTT. This translates into CASSINRGPSTDTQYF.

The chain carries TRBV7-8 and TRBJ1-3; TRBD1 agrees at 9 bases. CDR3 length equals 17 residues. Per the germline V gene, CDR1 is SGHVS and CDR2 is FQNEAQ. V lost 5 bases and J lost 1; bases outside the gene matches: 9. The CDR3 spells CASSINNRGLSGNTIYF. CDR3 nucleotides: TGTGCCAGCAGCATTAACAACAGGGGGCTTTCTGGAAACACCATATATTTT. Drawing the rest from reference TRBV7-8 and TRBJ1-3, the complete variable domain is GAGVSQSPRYKVAKRGQDVALRCDPISGHVSLFWYQQALGQGPEFLTYFQNEAQLDKSGLPSDRFFAERPEGSVSTLKIQRTQQEDSAVYLCASSINNRGLSGNTIYFGEGSWLTVV.

The chain carries TRBV9 and TRBJ2-7; D is unresolved. This CDR3 has 14 residues. The V end was cut by 4 bases, the J end by 2 bases, with 13 bases between. The V gene's germline CDR1 is SGDLS and CDR2 YYNGEE. The CDR3 reads CASSPDTSPYEQYF. The CDR3 DNA reads as TGTGCCAGCAGCCCCGACACCAGTCCCTACGAGCAGTACTTC.

The chain is built from TRBV4-1 and TRBJ1-5; TRBD1 matches 11 bases. Trimming removed 3 bases from V and 4 bases from J; junction bases left unmatched: 5. Germline lookup yields CDR1 MGHRA and CDR2 YSYEKL. The CDR3 is 16 residues long. Here the CDR3 DNA reads TGCGCCAGCAGCCAGGATGGGGACAGGGGGAATCAGCCCCAGCATTTT. As protein: CASSQDGDRGNQPQHF.

This chain uses TRBV5-5 with TRBJ1-5; 7 nucleotides match TRBD1. The CDR3 spans 15 residues. Per germline, CDR1 SGHKS and CDR2 YYEKEE (reference sequence). J lost 4 bases, V lost 4 bases, and 8 bases had no gene match. As DNA, the CDR3 is TGTGCCAGCAGCCCGACAGGGACGGGGAATCAGCCCCAGCATTTT. Protein: CASSPTGTGNQPQHF.

This clone was recorded once. The chain has TRBV7-9 and TRBJ2-7, with 9 bases that match TRBD2. The trim removed 5 bases at V and 2 bases at J, leaving 10 bases unmatched. The germline V gene has CDR1 SEHNR and CDR2 FQNEAQ (reference sequence). This CDR3 is 16 amino acids long. The CDR3 DNA reads as TGTGCCAGCAGCCATACGGGGCGGGAGGGCCCCTACGAGCAGTACTTC. Translated, it gives CASSHTGREGPYEQYF. The full variable domain, completed using reference TRBV7-9 and TRBJ2-7, is DTGVSQNPRHKITKRGQNVTFRCDPISEHNRLYWYRQTLGQGPEFLTYFQNEAQLEKSRLLSDRFSAERPKGSFSTLEIQRTEQGDSAMYLCASSHTGREGPYEQYFGPGTRLTVT.

The V gene is TRBV9, the J gene TRBJ2-7; 8 positions match TRBD2. The CDR3 is 15 amino acids. Germline V gene data show CDR1 as SGDLS and CDR2 as YYNGEE. V trimming: 1 base; J trimming: 1 base; junction bases outside the gene matches: 4. The CDR3 spells CASSVTAGGSYEQYF. In DNA form, the CDR3 reads TGTGCCAGCAGCGTAACGGCGGGAGGATCCTACGAGCAGTACTTC.

The chain couples TRBV25-1 to TRBJ2-2; perhaps TRBD2 as D (6 bases). The CDR3 is 16 amino acids. Germline V lookup: CDR1 MGHDK, CDR2 SYGVNS. V dropped 5 bases and J dropped 3 bases, with 16 bases sitting between them. The CDR3 is CASSRLAVDYTGELFF. The CDR3 bases are TGTGCCAGCAGTCGTTTAGCGGTTGACTACACCGGGGAGCTGTTTTTT.

The chain recombines TRBV7-2 with TRBJ2-7; no clear D. The CDR3 loop spans 13 amino acids. V shed 6 bases and J shed 2 bases, with 11 bases lying between them. Germline CDR1 and CDR2: SGHTA and FQGNSA. In DNA form, the CDR3 reads TGTGCCAGCAGGATCGACGGGCCCTACGAGCAGTACTTC. The encoded protein is CASRIDGPYEQYF.

V and J are TRBV19 and TRBJ2-1; tentatively, D is TRBD1 (6 bases). The V end was cut by 4 bases, the J end by 4 bases, with 14 bases between. Germline V lookup: CDR1 LNHDA, CDR2 SQIVND (reference sequence). The CDR3 has 15 amino acids. The CDR3 sequence is CASSRDNQGYNEQFF. The CDR3 DNA reads as TGTGCCAGTAGTAGGGATAATCAGGGGTACAATGAGCAGTTCTTC.

This chain links TRBV9 with TRBJ2-3; TRBD2 might be the D (6 bases). CDR1 SGDLS and CDR2 YYNGEE come from the germline V gene. The V end lost 4 bases, the J end lost 6 bases, and 21 bases lay between the germline ends. The CDR3 is made up of 16 amino acids. The CDR3 DNA follows: TGTGCCAGCAGCTTCCCCCGGGACTCCCCCCAGGATACGCAGTATTTT. Amino acids: CASSFPRDSPQDTQYF.

The J gene is TRBJ2-7, the V gene TRBV2, with D perhaps matching TRBD1 (6 bases). CDR3 length equals 14 residues. V was cut by 6 bases and J by 0 bases, with 12 bases left in between. Germline V CDR1 and CDR2: SNHLY, FYNNEI. The CDR3 loop is CASSPQGPSYEQYF. In DNA, the CDR3 is TGTGCCAGCAGCCCACAGGGCCCCTCCTACGAGCAGTACTTC.

The rearrangement uses TRBV15 and TRBJ2-7; 10 nucleotides align to TRBD1. CDR3 size: 15 residues. The V gene's germline CDR1 is LNHNV and CDR2 YYDKDF (reference sequence). Trimming at V came to 1 base and at J to 5 bases, leaving 5 bases not matched to a gene. The CDR3 is CATSRGDRGPHEQYF. The DNA for the CDR3 is TGTGCCACCAGCAGAGGCGACAGGGGGCCGCACGAGCAGTACTTC.

The chain links TRBV27 to TRBJ1-4; D remains unclear. Trimming cost V 2 bases and J 0 bases, with 10 bases left between them. CDR1 and CDR2 (germline): MNHEY, SMNVEV (reference sequence). The CDR3 contains 16 residues. The CDR3: CASSLEGGTTNEKLFF. The CDR3 DNA sequence: TGTGCCAGCAGTTTAGAAGGCGGAACAACTAATGAAAAACTGTTTTTT. Variable domain in full (rest from reference TRBV27 and TRBJ1-4): EAQVTQNPRYLITVTGKKLTVTCSQNMNHEYMSWYRQDPGLGLRQIYYSMNVEVTDKGDVPEGYKVSRKEKRNFPLILESPSPNQTSLYFCASSLEGGTTNEKLFFGSGTQLSVL.

The chain recombines TRBV6-5 with TRBJ1-5; possibly TRBD1 for D (6 bases). CDR3 length: 14 residues. Per the germline V gene, CDR1 is MNHEY and CDR2 is SVGAGI. V was trimmed by 6 bases and J by 0 bases, leaving 9 bases between them. The CDR3 bases are TGTGCCAGCAGCAGGGGTTATAGCAATCAGCCCCAGCATTTT. This translates into CASSRGYSNQPQHF.

CDR3 nucleotides: TGCGCCAGCAGTGACTCGCGCAGGGAAGAGACCCAGTACTTC. Translated: CASSDSRREETQYF. The chain recombines TRBV10-1 with TRBJ2-5; D is perhaps TRBD1 (5 bases). CDR1 and CDR2 (germline): WNHNN, SYGVQD (reference sequence). This CDR3 contains 14 residues. V lost 3 bases, J lost 3 bases, and 11 bases lay in between.

V gene TRBV10-3 combines with J gene TRBJ2-3; 13 bases align to TRBD2. J gave up 6 bases and V 2 bases, and 5 bases lay outside the gene matches. This CDR3 is 16 amino acids long. Per the germline V gene, CDR1 is ENHRY and CDR2 is SYGVKD. The CDR3 spells CAISEGTSGGADTQYF. The CDR3 region has the DNA TGTGCCATCAGTGAGGGTACTAGCGGGGGGGCCGATACGCAGTATTTT.

The J gene is TRBJ2-1, the V gene TRBV4-1; tentatively, D is TRBD1 (6 bases). V was shortened by 6 bases and J by 10 bases, with 19 bases between the two germline ends. CDR3 length: 14 residues. CDR1 is MGHRA, CDR2 YSYEKL, per germline. The CDR3 loop is CASRRRQAMGEQFF. The CDR3 nucleotides read TGCGCCAGCAGGCGGAGACAGGCTATGGGGGAGCAGTTCTTC.

The chain has TRBV29-1 and TRBJ1-2; TRBD1 might be the D (5 bases). The germline V gene encodes CDR1 SQVTM and CDR2 ANQGSEA. The CDR3 runs 13 residues. Trimming removed 0 bases at V and 6 bases at J, with 11 bases between. DNA for the CDR3: TGCAGCGTTGAAGATAGGCCAGGGAATGGCTACACCTTC. It specifies CSVEDRPGNGYTF.

This chain connects TRBV6-5 to TRBJ2-7; D may be TRBD1 or TRBD2 (5 bases each). V dropped 4 bases and J dropped 0 bases, with 13 bases sitting between them. Germline CDR1 reads MNHEY; CDR2 reads SVGAGI. This CDR3 comprises 15 residues. CDR3 loop: CASSFRDGSSYEQYF. The CDR3 bases are TGTGCCAGCAGTTTCCGGGACGGTAGCTCCTACGAGCAGTACTTC.

The chain couples TRBV4-1 to TRBJ2-2; TRBD1 agrees at 7 bases. The CDR3 sequence is 15 residues long. Per germline, CDR1 MGHRA and CDR2 YSYEKL. The V and J ends lost 1 base and 7 bases, in that order; junction bases with no gene match: 6. This CDR3 is CASSQARTGVGELFF. CDR3 nucleotides: TGCGCCAGCAGCCAAGCTCGCACAGGGGTCGGGGAGCTGTTTTTT.

V and J are TRBV14 and TRBJ1-1; D is possibly TRBD1 (5 bases). The CDR3 runs 16 residues. CDR1 is SGHDN, CDR2 FVKESK, per germline. V lost 0 bases to trimming and J lost 4 bases, with 15 bases between them. CDR3 bases: TGTGCCAGCAGCCAAGATATGGAACCAAGGGGCACTGAAGCTTTCTTT. This translates into CASSQDMEPRGTEAFF.